A selection of T cell receptor beta chains follows, all from one sample in a study of blood T cell repertoires in COVID-19. Sequencing was performed with immunoSEQ multiplex PCR; in TCRdb, only in-frame clones are kept and a portion is missing. The table has some 260,000 clones, roughly 80% seen once. Material: PBMCs or T cells enriched from blood (not recorded which). These TCRs come from a man in his thirties or forties with acute COVID-19. CDR3s include the opening cysteine and the closing phenylalanine or tryptophan. The D gene is left open where the match is weak. Rows give clone size only sometimes, using once, few, many, or a class for an expanded clone.

DNA: TGTGCCAGCAGCCCAGGACAGGGCTCCGGGACCCTCCACTTT
CDR3: CASSPGQGSGTLHF
J: TRBJ1-6
V: TRBV5-1
D: TRBD1
size: -

DNA: TGTGCCAGCAGGCTCGGGACATCGGCTTTCTTT
CDR3: CASRLGTSAFF
J: TRBJ1-1
V: TRBV12-3/TRBV12-4
D: -
size: -

DNA: TGTGCCAGCAGTAGACGACAAGAACCTGAGACCCAGTACTTC
CDR3: CASSRRQEPETQYF
J: TRBJ2-5
V: TRBV27
D: -
size: -

DNA: TGTGCCAGCGGTAGCGGGGGTTACAATGAGCAGTTCTTC
CDR3: CASGSGGYNEQFF
J: TRBJ2-1
V: TRBV6-5
D: TRBD2
size: -

DNA: TGTGCCTGGGGCCTTAGGGCGGGAGGGCCATACAATGAGCAGTTCTTC
CDR3: CAWGLRAGGPYNEQFF
J: TRBJ2-1
V: TRBV30
D: TRBD2
size: once

DNA: TGTGCCAGCAGTCGAGAGGGCCCTAACTATGGCTACACCTTC
CDR3: CASSREGPNYGYTF
J: TRBJ1-2
V: TRBV25-1
D: -
size: -

DNA: TGTGCCAGCAGCCAAATAGCGGGAGGGCCGATTGAGCAGTTCTTC
CDR3: CASSQIAGGPIEQFF
J: TRBJ2-1
V: TRBV14
D: TRBD2
size: few

DNA: TGTGCCAGCAGCTTAGGGACAGAAGCTTTCTTT
CDR3: CASSLGTEAFF
J: TRBJ1-1
V: TRBV7-9
D: -
size: -

DNA: TGTGCCAGCAGCCACTCAGCAGCGGATACGCAGTATTTT
CDR3: CASSHSAADTQYF
J: TRBJ2-3
V: TRBV4-2
D: -
size: -

DNA: TGTGCCAGCAGCGTAGGAAGGCGGGATAATTCACCCCTCCACTTT
CDR3: CASSVGRRDNSPLHF
J: TRBJ1-6
V: TRBV9
D: -
size: once

DNA: TGTGCCAGCATATCCGGAACTAATGAAAAACTGTTTTTT
CDR3: CASISGTNEKLFF
J: TRBJ1-4
V: TRBV2
D: -
size: -

DNA: TGTGCCAGCAGCTTAGGGACAGGTCTTGAGCAGTTCTTC
CDR3: CASSLGTGLEQFF
J: TRBJ2-1
V: TRBV11-2
D: TRBD1
size: once

DNA: TGTGCCATCAGTGCTCCGGGACAGGGACGCGGCTACACCTTC
CDR3: CAISAPGQGRGYTF
J: TRBJ1-2
V: TRBV10-3
D: TRBD1
size: -

DNA: TGTGCCAGCAGTTACTCGCCGGGGACAGGGGGCTTTGGCTACACCTTC
CDR3: CASSYSPGTGGFGYTF
J: TRBJ1-2
V: TRBV6-2/TRBV6-3
D: TRBD1
size: -

DNA: TGTGCCAGCAGTCCCCCCGTGTCCCTTGGAAACACCATATATTTT
CDR3: CASSPPVSLGNTIYF
J: TRBJ1-3
V: TRBV6-5
D: -
size: -

DNA: TGTGCCAGCAGCAACAGGGTAATGGCAGATACGCAGTATTTT
CDR3: CASSNRVMADTQYF
J: TRBJ2-3
V: TRBV5-4
D: -
size: -

DNA: TGTGCCAGCAGTTCAGTTAGCAATCAGCCCCAGCATTTT
CDR3: CASSSVSNQPQHF
J: TRBJ1-5
V: TRBV28
D: -
size: -

DNA: TGCAGCGTCCCGTCGACAGGGGGCACTGAAGCTTTCTTT
CDR3: CSVPSTGGTEAFF
J: TRBJ1-1
V: TRBV29-1
D: TRBD1
size: -

DNA: TGTGCCAGCAGCCAAGGGACTAGCGGATCCTACAATGAGCAGTTCTTC
CDR3: CASSQGTSGSYNEQFF
J: TRBJ2-1
V: TRBV4-2
D: TRBD2
size: -

DNA: TGTGCCACCAGAAGGCAGGGGGGTCGAAACACCATATATTTT
CDR3: CATRRQGGRNTIYF
J: TRBJ1-3
V: TRBV15
D: TRBD1
size: once

DNA: TGTGCCAGCTCCCAGACAGCTACCTACAATGAGCAGTTCTTC
CDR3: CASSQTATYNEQFF
J: TRBJ2-1
V: TRBV14
D: -
size: -

DNA: TGTGCCAGCAGTTTGCGTGCGGGAGATCAGGATGAGCAGTTCTTC
CDR3: CASSLRAGDQDEQFF
J: TRBJ2-1
V: TRBV27
D: TRBD2
size: -

DNA: TGTGCCAGCAGCTTATCAGGGGTCCCCAATGAGCAGTTCTTC
CDR3: CASSLSGVPNEQFF
J: TRBJ2-1
V: TRBV7-6
D: -
size: -

DNA: TGTGCCAGCAGCCGGACAGGCCCCACTGAAGCTTTCTTT
CDR3: CASSRTGPTEAFF
J: TRBJ1-1
V: TRBV14
D: TRBD1
size: -

DNA: TGTGCCAGCAGCGGCCTGCTAGCATCAGATACGCAGTATTTT
CDR3: CASSGLLASDTQYF
J: TRBJ2-3
V: TRBV7-2
D: -
size: -

DNA: TGTGCCAGCCGGCCGGGAAGCAATCAGCCCCAGCATTTT
CDR3: CASRPGSNQPQHF
J: TRBJ1-5
V: TRBV7-2
D: -
size: -

DNA: TGTGCCAGCAGCCGTAGGGGGCCGATGAACACTGAAGCTTTCTTT
CDR3: CASSRRGPMNTEAFF
J: TRBJ1-1
V: TRBV5-4
D: TRBD1
size: few

DNA: TGTGCCAGCAGGGGCTTAGTGAACACTGAAGCTTTCTTT
CDR3: CASRGLVNTEAFF
J: TRBJ1-1
V: TRBV27
D: -
size: -

DNA: TGTGCCACCAGTGATCGGACAGGGGTTAACAATGAGCAGTTCTTC
CDR3: CATSDRTGVNNEQFF
J: TRBJ2-1
V: TRBV24-1
D: TRBD1
size: -

DNA: TGCAGTGCTAGTTACGGGACAGGGAATGGCTACACCTTC
CDR3: CSASYGTGNGYTF
J: TRBJ1-2
V: TRBV20-1
D: TRBD1
size: once

DNA: TGTGCCAGCAGCTTGGACAATGCAAATAATTCACCCCTCCACTTT
CDR3: CASSLDNANNSPLHF
J: TRBJ1-6
V: TRBV7-2
D: -
size: -

DNA: TGCGCCAGCAGCCGGGTGGGACAGGGAAGGACTGAAGCTTTCTTT
CDR3: CASSRVGQGRTEAFF
J: TRBJ1-1
V: TRBV5-1
D: TRBD1
size: -

DNA: TGTGCCAGCAGTGCCACCACCCAAACGGTCGGGAGCCGGAGGGATACGCAGTATTTT
CDR3: CASSATTQTVGSRRDTQYF
J: TRBJ2-3
V: TRBV2
D: -
size: -

DNA: TGTGCCAGCAGCTTCCTGCGGAACTACAATGAGCAGTTCTTC
CDR3: CASSFLRNYNEQFF
J: TRBJ2-1
V: TRBV11-3
D: -
size: -

DNA: TGTGCCAGCAGCCCGGGAGGCTCTGGGGCCAACGTCCTGACTTTC
CDR3: CASSPGGSGANVLTF
J: TRBJ2-6
V: TRBV28
D: TRBD2
size: -

DNA: TGTGCCAGCAGTGAAGTCAGGAACACCGGGGAGCTGTTTTTT
CDR3: CASSEVRNTGELFF
J: TRBJ2-2
V: TRBV2
D: -
size: -

DNA: TGTGCCAGCAGCTTGGACAGCCATAATTCACCCCTCCACTTT
CDR3: CASSLDSHNSPLHF
J: TRBJ1-6
V: TRBV5-4
D: -
size: once

DNA: TGCAGCGTTCAGGATGGCAATCAGCCCCAGCATTTT
CDR3: CSVQDGNQPQHF
J: TRBJ1-5
V: TRBV29-1
D: -
size: -

DNA: TGTGCTAGTGGCTCCACTCCAGGTGAAGCTTTCTTT
CDR3: CASGSTPGEAFF
J: TRBJ1-1
V: TRBV12-5
D: -
size: -

DNA: TGTGCCAGCAGCACACGGACAGGGGACACAGATACGCAGTATTTT
CDR3: CASSTRTGDTDTQYF
J: TRBJ2-3
V: TRBV5-6
D: TRBD1
size: -

DNA: TGTGCCAGCAGCTACGGGACAGGGCCTGGAAACACCATATATTTT
CDR3: CASSYGTGPGNTIYF
J: TRBJ1-3
V: TRBV13
D: TRBD1
size: -

DNA: TGTGCCAGTAGTCAAGGGGTGGTAGGGCAGTTCTTC
CDR3: CASSQGVVGQFF
J: TRBJ2-1
V: TRBV19
D: -
size: -

DNA: TGTGCCAACGGGACAGTCCTAGATCAGCCCCAGCATTTT
CDR3: CANGTVLDQPQHF
J: TRBJ1-5
V: TRBV7-6
D: TRBD1
size: -

DNA: TGTGCCACCAGCAGAGATCTGAGGACTAGCGGCCTGAATGAGCAGTTCTTC
CDR3: CATSRDLRTSGLNEQFF
J: TRBJ2-1
V: TRBV15
D: TRBD2
size: once